The next 21 T cell receptor beta chains were all read from a single sample in a study of blood T cell repertoires in COVID-19. The repertoire was sequenced with immunoSEQ multiplex PCR; TCRdb's copy has only in-frame clones and lacks some. Of around 170,000 clones in the sample, roughly 86% were seen once. The sample consisted of PBMCs or T cells enriched from blood (not recorded which). These receptors were obtained from a woman younger than 45 who had recovered from COVID-19.

This clone came up once. This rearrangement joins TRBV9 to TRBJ2-2; 9 bases match TRBD2. CDR1 SGDLS and CDR2 YYNGEE come from the germline V gene. V shed 4 bases and J 7 bases; nucleotides not matched to a gene: 17. The CDR3 runs to 18 residues. The CDR3 coding sequence is TGTGCCAGCAGCCCCTGGGGAGCGGGAGGCCCGGGTAGCGGGGAGCTGTTTTTT. Translating it yields CASSPWGAGGPGSGELFF.

The J gene is TRBJ2-2, the V gene TRBV5-1; TRBD2 aligns across 11 bases. The V segment lost 0 bases and the J segment 5 bases; nucleotides outside the gene matches: 6. This CDR3 comprises 17 residues. Germline V gene lookup returns CDR1 SGHRS and CDR2 YFSETQ. The CDR3 region is CASSLVSGRASTGELFF. The CDR3 DNA follows: TGCGCCAGCAGCTTGGTTAGCGGGAGGGCCAGTACCGGGGAGCTGTTTTTT.

The chain joins TRBV9 to TRBJ2-7; 7 nucleotides agree with TRBD2. The CDR3 has 16 amino acids. V lost 4 bases and J lost 0; bases outside the gene matches: 10. Germline V gene data show CDR1 as SGDLS and CDR2 as YYNGEE. The CDR3 loop reads CASSRGLEGPSYEQYF. The CDR3 DNA follows: TGTGCCAGCAGCCGCGGACTAGAAGGGCCCTCCTACGAGCAGTACTTC.

J is TRBJ1-3 and V is TRBV7-9; D uncertain. Per the germline V gene, CDR1 is SEHNR and CDR2 is FQNEAQ (reference sequence). This CDR3 contains 15 residues. V lost 0 bases and J lost 4, with 10 bases in between. The DNA of the CDR3 is TGTGCCAGCAGCTTAGCCAGGAGGGAAGGAAACACCATATATTTT. Amino acid sequence: CASSLARREGNTIYF.

The chain uses TRBV28 and TRBJ2-5; 7 bases are a match to TRBD2. With 3 bases clipped from V and 6 bases from J, the junction kept 22 bases outside the gene matches. The CDR3 sequence is 19 residues long. Germline V lookup: CDR1 MDHEN, CDR2 SYDVKM. The CDR3 loop is CASSFPGSLMAGDRQTQYF. The CDR3 DNA reads TGTGCCAGCAGTTTTCCGGGGTCTCTCATGGCGGGAGATCGCCAGACCCAGTACTTC. The variable domain in full, completed from reference TRBV28 and TRBJ2-5, reads DVKVTQSSRYLVKRTGEKVFLECVQDMDHENMFWYRQDPGLGLRLIYFSYDVKMKEKGDIPEGYSVSREKKERFSLILESASTNQTSMYLCASSFPGSLMAGDRQTQYFGPGTRLLVL.

This clone showed up just once. The chain carries TRBV6-5 and TRBJ2-7; D perhaps matches TRBD1 (7 bases). The CDR3 consists of 13 residues. V gave up 6 bases and J gave up 4 bases, with 13 bases separating them. Germline CDR1 is MNHEY and CDR2 is SVGAGI. CDR3 sequence: CASRAGGIYEQYF. The DNA of the CDR3 is TGTGCCAGCAGGGCAGGGGGGATTTACGAGCAGTACTTC.

The chain has TRBV3-1 (or the pseudogene TRBV3-2) and TRBJ1-5; D is ambiguous. The CDR3 consists of 13 residues. Trimming pared 0 bases from V and 4 bases from J, leaving 4 bases between. The V gene's germline CDR1 is LGHDT and CDR2 YNNKEL (reference sequence). Here the CDR3 reads CASSQDLNQPQHF. CDR3 DNA: TGTGCCAGCAGCCAAGACTTGAATCAGCCCCAGCATTTT.

To note about this clone: Additional DNA sequences in this sample encode the identical CDR3. The chain carries TRBV14 and TRBJ1-5; no clear D. CDR3 length: 13 amino acids. Germline lookup yields CDR1 SGHDN and CDR2 FVKESK. The V gene lost 2 bases and the J gene lost 4 bases, with 6 bases spanning the gap. CDR3 sequence (DNA): TGTGCCAGCAGCCAAACGAGGAATCAGCCCCAGCATTTT. Translated: CASSQTRNQPQHF.

This clone was counted a single time. The junction does not match germline at one end; this may be a read error. V is TRBV7-7 and J is TRBJ2-1; 10 bases agree with TRBD2. CDR1 is SSHAT and CDR2 is FNYEAQ in the germline V gene (reference sequence). This CDR3 region has 15 residues. In DNA form, the CDR3 reads TGTGCTAGCAGCTTGCTAGCGGGAGTTTCAAATGAGCAGTTCTTC. Encoded protein: CASSLLAGVSNEQFF.

The CDR3 loop reads CASSDQGAREQFF. In DNA, the CDR3 is TGTGCCAGCAGCGACCAGGGGGCCCGTGAGCAGTTCTTC. V gene TRBV9 combines with J gene TRBJ2-1; TRBD1 matches 8 bases. Germline loops: CDR1 SGDLS, CDR2 YYNGEE. J was trimmed by 9 bases and V by 3 bases; bases with no gene match: 5. This CDR3 is 13 amino acids long.

This clone was recorded only once. The chain employs TRBV7-9 and TRBJ2-2, with 7 bases that match TRBD2. The ends lost 5 bases at V and 4 bases at J; junction bases unmatched: 7. The CDR3 is made up of 15 amino acids. Germline-derived CDR1 and CDR2 are SEHNR and FQNEAQ (reference sequence). The CDR3 DNA reads as TGTGCCAGCAGCAAAGTAGCGGGCATCACCGGGGAGCTGTTTTTT. Translating gives CASSKVAGITGELFF.

This sequence joins TRBV5-1 and TRBJ2-3; the D gene is possibly TRBD1 (6 bases). Germline CDR1 SGHRS, CDR2 YFSETQ. V was cut by 7 bases and J by 5 bases, with 23 bases left in between. The CDR3 runs 16 residues. The CDR3 is CASQPPIAGAGDTQYF. The DNA of the CDR3 is TGCGCCAGCCAACCCCCAATAGCAGGGGCGGGAGATACGCAGTATTTT.

This clone was recorded a few times. This chain uses TRBV27 with TRBJ2-2; TRBD2 matches 9 bases. Germline lookup yields CDR1 MNHEY and CDR2 SMNVEV (reference sequence). V lost 6 bases and J lost 0; bases outside the gene matches: 8. This CDR3 spans 17 amino acids. CDR3 nucleotide sequence: TGTGCCAGCAGCGAAGGACTAGCGACAGCGAACACCGGGGAGCTGTTTTTT. Amino acids: CASSEGLATANTGELFF.

A single count supports this clone. J is TRBJ1-1 and V is TRBV9, with D unresolved. There are 13 residues in the CDR3. The V gene's germline CDR1 is SGDLS and CDR2 YYNGEE. V lost 1 base, J lost 1 base, and 5 bases lay in between. CDR3 nucleotides: TGTGCCAGCAGCGTACGGGAGAACACTGAAGCTTTCTTT. Translating it yields CASSVRENTEAFF. Looking up the rest from reference TRBV9 and TRBJ1-1 gives the full variable domain: DSGVTQTPKHLITATGQRVTLRCSPRSGDLSVYWYQQSLDQGLQFLIQYYNGEERAKGNILERFSAQQFPDLHSELNLSSLELGDSALYFCASSVRENTEAFFGQGTRLTVV.

The chain recombines TRBV29-1 with TRBJ1-2; D is possibly TRBD1 (5 bases). Trimming removed 7 bases at V and 8 bases at J, with 20 bases between. The CDR3 loop spans 13 amino acids. CDR1 and CDR2 (germline): SQVTM, ANQGSEA. CDR3 nucleotide sequence: TGCAGCGCCACCAGACAGCTAGAGGCAGGCTACACCTTC. Amino acids: CSATRQLEAGYTF.

V usage is TRBV21-1 and J usage is TRBJ1-1; the table calls TRBD1, which could not be checked here. TRBV21-1 is a pseudogene segment. This CDR3 contains 16 residues. CDR3 region: CASRDARPGILTEAFF. CDR3 DNA sequence: TGTGCCAGCAGGGACGCAAGGCCAGGGATATTGACTGAAGCTTTCTTT.

The J gene is TRBJ2-1, the V gene TRBV18; 12 positions agree with TRBD1. V was clipped by 3 bases and J by 8 bases; unmatched bases: 11. Looked up from germline, CDR1 is KGHSH and CDR2 is LQKENI. This CDR3 spans 17 amino acids. The CDR3 region has the DNA TGTGCCAGCTCACCGGTCAGGAGGGACAGGGGGCAGGATGAGCAGTTCTTC. Residues: CASSPVRRDRGQDEQFF.

The chain links TRBV14 to TRBJ2-3, with 13 bases lining up with TRBD2. The CDR3 spans 17 residues. Looked up from germline, CDR1 is SGHDN and CDR2 is FVKESK. Trimming cost V 3 bases and J 4 bases; bases outside gene matches: 7. The CDR3 region is CASSHPRTSGSADTQYF. CDR3 DNA sequence: TGTGCCAGCAGCCATCCTCGGACTAGCGGGAGTGCAGATACGCAGTATTTT.

This clone was seen a single time. The J gene is TRBJ2-5, the V gene TRBV24-1, with 12 bases aligning to TRBD1. The CDR3 sequence is 16 residues long. With 4 bases clipped from V and 5 bases from J, the junction kept 7 bases outside the gene matches. The germline CDR1 and CDR2 sequences are KGHDR and SFDVKD. In DNA, the CDR3 is TGTGCCACCAGTGAAGCCGGGACAGGGGGCGCGGAGACCCAGTACTTC. It encodes CATSEAGTGGAETQYF.

The V gene is TRBV4-2, the J gene TRBJ2-2; the D gene is possibly TRBD2 (6 bases). Germline V gene sequence: CDR1 LGHNA, CDR2 YNFKEQ. Between the trimmed V and J ends, which lost 5 bases and 6 bases, there was a span of 16 bases. The length of the CDR3 is 15 residues. The CDR3 DNA reads as TGTGCCAGCAGCGGCGGGAATCTCGATCCCGGGGAGCTGTTTTTT. As protein: CASSGGNLDPGELFF.

The CDR3 nucleotides read TGCAGCGTCTCGGGACTAGCGGGTAGGAGCTCCTACGAGCAGTACTTC. Protein sequence: CSVSGLAGRSSYEQYF. This chain joins TRBV29-1 and TRBJ2-7, with 12 bases fitting TRBD2. V shed 6 bases, J shed 0 bases, and the junction held 9 bases outside the gene matches. The CDR3 is 16 amino acids. Germline V gene data show CDR1 as SQVTM and CDR2 as ANQGSEA.